This is a list of T cell receptor beta chains from one sample in a study of cytomegalovirus exposure and HLA in healthy donors. Only in-frame clones appear in the TCRdb table, and some are missing; sequencing was by immunoSEQ multiplex PCR. The sample shows 200,000 to 250,000 clones, almost 70% of them seen only once. The sample taken for sequencing was PBMCs. All receptors derive from a man aged 40-49 years in good health and CMV-seropositive. CDR3s include the opening cysteine and the closing phenylalanine or tryptophan. The order of the fields is V gene, CDR3 protein.

TRBV9	CASSVDEGAGNTIYF
TRBV7-2	CASSLWGTSGISTDTQYF
TRBV6-6	CASSSFQRTYEQYF
TRBV5-6	CASSLEGAPNSAFF
TRBV11-2	CASSLTSSSYNEQFF
TRBV28	CASSHNRGRGSYEQYF
TRBV5-1	CASSFTGSSYNEQFF
TRBV4-1	CASRTSGGKDEQYF
TRBV5-4	CASRLAGGPSEQFF
TRBV6-1	CASSETSTGANYGYTF
TRBV4-1	CASSQDYRETGNTIYF
TRBV19	CASSEGYEQYF
TRBV27	CASSLPGGELFF
TRBV27	CARRHRGFRGNTIYF
TRBV6-5	CASSYGGNTEAFF
TRBV6-1	CASSEGGGNQPQHF
TRBV19	CASSMGTILREAFF
TRBV7-9	CASSLAPRPSRGNTIYF
TRBV5-4	CASSLGTSGGNSYEQYF
TRBV2	CASSPTGNTEAFF
TRBV19	CASTPPQATEAFF
TRBV27	CASSLQGAAGANVLTF
TRBV2	CASSEALGGGRHTEAFF
TRBV6-5	CASRPDRDFGYTF
TRBV6-6	CASSYSRDHGYTF
TRBV19	CASSKGQGSYNEQFF
TRBV5-4	CASKADSYNEQFF
TRBV10-3	CAISPLSDTQYF
TRBV9	CASRLGAFGYTF
TRBV2	CASSEALLSSYNSPLHF
TRBV7-2	CASSSQRGASYGYTF
TRBV7-6	CASSLEGVAGNEQFF
TRBV2	CASSDAGNTEAFF
TRBV20-1	CSHAPRDEQYF
TRBV27	CASSSTGGRAYGYTF
TRBV19	CASTVNGQPNSPLHF
TRBV18	CASSEGTYEQYF
TRBV7-8	CASSPGLAEETQYF
TRBV18	CASSPESGGANVLTF
TRBV10-3	CAISEETGAFGYTF
TRBV6-5	CASSSTRLARGYTF
TRBV19	CASSTRGSTEAFF
TRBV5-1	CASTIGPLAGQPQHF
TRBV5-4	CASSLLKAGAHEQYF
TRBV15	CATSRLPVPQHF
TRBV18	CASSPNRPDRGNTEAFF
TRBV7-2	CASSFQGTDTQYF
TRBV5-1	CASSLVGVELNEKLFF
TRBV6-1	CASNGLAGVTDTQYF
TRBV6-4	CASSAHIGEKLFF
TRBV4-1	CASSQDVAGLARETQYF
TRBV27	CASSIRTSGGAGSYNEQFF
TRBV7-2	CASSFPGPHEQYF
TRBV19	CASSFRGSNQPQHF
TRBV28	CASSIRPVSGNTIYF
TRBV10-2	CASRLELSGGSEQFF
TRBV7-9	CASSLVNQKTQYF